Only one count was recorded for the clone carrying this TCR beta chain. No antigen is known for it. The CDR3 extends over 14 amino acids. V dropped 2 bases and J dropped 8 bases, with 13 bases sitting between them. Germline values: CDR1 MNHNY, CDR2 SVGAGI (reference sequence). All CD3G-deficient patients showed autoimmunity, more severe in two. Patients aged 2 to 39 years had fewer naive T cells. CD4+ cells were sorted into CD25-high CD127-low regulatory cells and CD25-low CD127-high conventional cells. The entry originates in a study of regulatory T cells. Findings and caveats of the study: Hydrophobic residues at CDR3 positions 6 and 7 were enriched in conventional CD4+ T cells of CD3G-deficient patients. Skewed V and J usage and few unique V-J pairs marked patient repertoires, most in Tregs.

Amplification used 52 TRBV primers and 13 TRBJ primers. Sequencing used immunoSEQ multiplex PCR; TCRdb keeps in-frame clones, though not all of them. The sample carries almost 30,000 clones, just under 95% recorded once. The TCR was taken from a person aged 18-35 years with CD3G deficiency. The sequenced sample consisted of conventional CD4+ T cells sorted from blood. The chain couples TRBV6-6 to TRBJ2-1; D may correspond to TRBD1 or TRBD2 (6 bases each). The CDR3 loop is CASSYKGGYDEQFF. The CDR3 bases are TGTGCCAGCAGTTACAAGGGGGGTTATGATGAGCAGTTCTTC.